The next 21 T cell receptor beta chains were all read from a single sample in a study of neoadjuvant nivolumab and ipilimumab in lung cancer. Method: immunoSEQ multiplex PCR; TCRdb's copy keeps in-frame clones and lacks some. The table shows fewer than 35,000 clones, with over 80% occurring only once. The sequenced sample was peripheral blood, obtained before neoadjuvant nivolumab, alone or with ipilimumab. These receptors all stem from an adult with non-small cell lung cancer.

The V and J genes are TRBV5-1 and TRBJ2-7; 9 positions agree with TRBD1. Germline assignment: CDR1 SGHRS and CDR2 YFSETQ. CDR3 length equals 16 residues. V shed 0 bases and J 6 bases; nucleotides not matched to a gene: 10. The CDR3 sequence is CASSLVSSGQGIEQYF. CDR3 in DNA: TGCGCCAGCAGCTTGGTCAGCTCGGGACAGGGCATCGAGCAGTACTTC.

V gene TRBV20-1 combines with J gene TRBJ2-1, with D perhaps matching TRBD1 or TRBD2 (6 bases each). Trimming removed 8 bases at V and 7 bases at J, with 12 bases between. CDR3 length: 11 amino acids. Germline-derived CDR1 and CDR2 are DFQATT and SNEGSKA (reference sequence). The CDR3: CSPRGRNEQFF. The CDR3 coding sequence is TGCAGTCCCCGGGGGCGGAATGAGCAGTTCTTC.

The chain is built from TRBV6-1 and TRBJ1-2, with 9 bases aligning to TRBD1. The ends lost 6 bases at V and 4 bases at J; junction bases unmatched: 6. The CDR3 contains 14 residues. Germline CDR1 MNHNS, CDR2 SASEGT. As DNA, the CDR3 is TGTGCCAGCAGGAGGGGACAGGGAGCCTATGGCTACACCTTC. Its translation: CASRRGQGAYGYTF.

The V and J genes are TRBV5-1 and TRBJ2-7, with 7 bases that match TRBD1. The germline CDR1 and CDR2 sequences are SGHRS and YFSETQ. The J segment lost 1 base and the V segment lost 6 bases, leaving 10 bases of the junction unmatched. This CDR3 has 15 amino acids. The CDR3 coding sequence is TGCGCCAGCAATTCCATCCCGGGACAGTCCTACGAGCAGTACTTC. This codes for CASNSIPGQSYEQYF.

This chain links TRBV6-1 with TRBJ1-4, with a tentative D call TRBD1 (5 bases). With 7 bases removed from V and 1 base from J, the gap between germline ends came to 10 bases. The CDR3 has 14 amino acids. Germline CDR1 and CDR2: MNHNS and SASEGT. This chain's CDR3 is CASNPGQTNEKLFF. Here the CDR3 DNA reads TGTGCCAGCAACCCTGGACAAACTAATGAAAAACTGTTTTTT.

J is TRBJ2-2 and V is TRBV4-1; possibly TRBD1 for D (6 bases). This CDR3 spans 16 amino acids. The germline gives CDR1 MGHRA, CDR2 YSYEKL. V lost 6 bases to trimming and J lost 2 bases, with 16 bases between them. This chain's CDR3 is CASRLSTGYNTGELFF. DNA of the CDR3: TGCGCCAGCAGGCTATCGACAGGTTATAACACCGGGGAGCTGTTTTTT.

The V call is TRBV5-5, the J call TRBJ2-2, with D possibly matching TRBD2 (7 bases). Looked up from germline, CDR1 is SGHKS and CDR2 is YYEKEE (reference sequence). The CDR3 has 16 amino acids. Trimming pared 0 bases from V and 6 bases from J, leaving 15 bases between. CDR3 DNA: TGTGCCAGCAGCTTGGAAGGGAGGGGGTATGCCGGGGAGCTGTTTTTT. Amino acid sequence: CASSLEGRGYAGELFF.

This clone was detected a few times. The chain couples TRBV2 to TRBJ1-5; D is ambiguous. This CDR3 has 12 amino acids. Germline loops: CDR1 SNHLY, CDR2 FYNNEI. V was cut by 6 bases and J by 3 bases, with 6 bases left in between. CDR3: CASRQYNQPQHF. CDR3 DNA sequence: TGTGCCAGCAGACAGTACAATCAGCCCCAGCATTTT.

The chain combines TRBV15 with TRBJ1-4; TRBD1 matches at 10 bases. This CDR3 has 15 residues. The V and J ends lost 5 bases and 7 bases, in that order; junction bases with no gene match: 7. Germline V CDR1 and CDR2: LNHNV, YYDKDF (reference sequence). In DNA form, the CDR3 reads TGTGCCACCAGCCGACGACAGGGGGCAGGTGAAAAACTGTTTTTT. Translating it yields CATSRRQGAGEKLFF.

The rearrangement links TRBV7-9 to TRBJ1-2, with D possibly matching TRBD1 (5 bases). V lost 6 bases to trimming and J lost 2 bases, with 19 bases between them. CDR1 and CDR2 from the germline V gene are SEHNR and FQNEAQ (reference sequence). CDR3 length equals 16 residues. The CDR3 nucleotides read TGTGCCAGCAGTCCAGGGATGGTTAAGTTCAACTATGGCTACACCTTC. Encoded protein: CASSPGMVKFNYGYTF.

This chain links TRBV7-2 with TRBJ1-3; possible D gene TRBD1, 5 bases. Trimming left V 2 bases short and J 4 bases short, with 9 bases between. The CDR3 contains 14 residues. Per germline, CDR1 SGHTA and CDR2 FQGNSA. CDR3: CASSLSGNGNTIYF. The DNA for the CDR3 is TGTGCCAGCAGCTTATCAGGGAACGGAAACACCATATATTTT.

The chain combines TRBV19 with TRBJ1-6; possible D gene TRBD1, 5 bases. The CDR3 consists of 15 residues. The V end was cut by 6 bases, the J end by 9 bases, with 18 bases between. CDR1 is LNHDA and CDR2 is SQIVND in the germline V gene (reference sequence). Written as DNA, the CDR3 is TGTGCCAGTAGGGTACAGGTTTTGGATGGTTCACCCCTCCACTTT. Translation gives CASRVQVLDGSPLHF. Supplemented by reference TRBV19 and TRBJ1-6, the full variable domain reads DGGITQSPKYLFRKEGQNVTLSCEQNLNHDAMYWYRQDPGQGLRLIYYSQIVNDFQKGDIAEGYSVSREKKESFPLTVTSAQKNPTAFYLCASRVQVLDGSPLHFGNGTRLTVT.

V and J are TRBV15 and TRBJ2-7; D is perhaps TRBD1 (6 bases). Trimming shortened V by 0 bases and J by 2 bases, and 11 bases separated the two germline ends. Germline V gene lookup returns CDR1 LNHNV and CDR2 YYDKDF (reference sequence). The CDR3 extends over 15 amino acids. CDR3 in DNA: TGTGCCACCAGCAGAGAGACAGGTTTCCCCTACGAGCAGTACTTC. Its translation is CATSRETGFPYEQYF.

This chain links TRBV29-1 with TRBJ1-1, with no clear D. The CDR3 contains 12 residues. Germline CDR1 is SQVTM and CDR2 is ANQGSEA. The V end was cut by 2 bases, the J end by 5 bases, with 9 bases between. The chain's CDR3 is CSVETRWTEAFF. CDR3 sequence (DNA): TGCAGCGTTGAAACGAGATGGACTGAAGCTTTCTTT.

This clone was picked up a small number of times. The chain uses TRBV11-2 and TRBJ1-6; D is unclear. In germline, CDR1 is SGHAT, CDR2 FQNNGV. The CDR3 has 13 amino acids. The V end lost 4 bases, the J end lost 4 bases, and 5 bases lay between the germline ends. CDR3: CASSSGYNSPLHF. The CDR3 nucleotides are TGTGCCAGCAGCTCTGGGTATAATTCACCCCTCCACTTT.

In this sample, this clone turned up once. The V gene is TRBV11-2, the J gene TRBJ1-3; no clear D gene. The CDR3 is 16 residues long. Germline V CDR1 and CDR2: SGHAT, FQNNGV. V lost 5 bases and J lost 1, with 15 bases in between. As DNA, the CDR3 is TGTGCCAGCAGCCCTACTATGGGTATTTCTGGAAACACCATATATTTT. This sequence encodes CASSPTMGISGNTIYF.

A single count supports this clone. The chain recombines TRBV2 with TRBJ2-7; either TRBD1 or TRBD2 may supply D (5 bases each). CDR1 is SNHLY, CDR2 FYNNEI, per germline. Deletions cut 7 bases from V and 3 bases from J, with 13 bases between. The CDR3 sequence is 13 residues long. CDR3 DNA: TGTGCCAGCACGTGGGGGACCGGCTACGAGCAGTACTTC. Residues: CASTWGTGYEQYF. Using reference TRBV2 and TRBJ2-7 for the parts outside the CDR3, the full variable domain is EPEVTQTPSHQVTQMGQEVILRCVPISNHLYFYWYRQILGQKVEFLVSFYNNEISEKSEIFDDQFSVERPDGSNFTLKIRSTKLEDSAMYFCASTWGTGYEQYFGPGTRLTVT.

The chain has TRBV9 and TRBJ2-2, with 7 positions matching TRBD1. Trimming removed 3 bases from V and 7 bases from J; junction bases left unmatched: 3. CDR1 is SGDLS, CDR2 YYNGEE, per germline. This CDR3 contains 13 residues. CDR3 coding DNA: TGTGCCAGCAGCGAGGGGGCCGGCGGGGAGCTGTTTTTT. This sequence encodes CASSEGAGGELFF.

This clone was counted between two and nine times. The V call is TRBV19, the J call TRBJ1-1; TRBD1 matches 7 bases. Germline loops: CDR1 LNHDA, CDR2 SQIVND (reference sequence). The CDR3 length is 15 residues. Trimming at V came to 5 bases and at J to 6 bases, leaving 12 bases not matched to a gene. CDR3 in amino acids: CASSLNRGGGAEAFF. The CDR3 DNA is TGTGCCAGTAGTCTCAACAGGGGTGGAGGGGCTGAAGCTTTCTTT.

The chain uses TRBV15 and TRBJ1-2, with D possibly being TRBD1 (5 bases). Germline V gene data show CDR1 as LNHNV and CDR2 as YYDKDF (reference sequence). The CDR3 has 13 amino acids. V shed 3 bases and J shed 4 bases, with 9 bases lying between them. The CDR3 here is CATSRRGLYGYTF. CDR3 nucleotide sequence: TGTGCCACCAGCAGGAGGGGTCTCTATGGCTACACCTTC.

The chain recombines TRBV6-4 with TRBJ2-5; D not certain. The CDR3 covers 14 residues. Germline V gene data show CDR1 as MRHNA and CDR2 as SNTAGT. V lost 0 bases and J 5 bases, leaving 10 bases between the germline ends. The CDR3 bases are TGTGCCAGCAGTGACTCGATAGCACCGGAGACCCAGTACTTC. It yields the protein CASSDSIAPETQYF.